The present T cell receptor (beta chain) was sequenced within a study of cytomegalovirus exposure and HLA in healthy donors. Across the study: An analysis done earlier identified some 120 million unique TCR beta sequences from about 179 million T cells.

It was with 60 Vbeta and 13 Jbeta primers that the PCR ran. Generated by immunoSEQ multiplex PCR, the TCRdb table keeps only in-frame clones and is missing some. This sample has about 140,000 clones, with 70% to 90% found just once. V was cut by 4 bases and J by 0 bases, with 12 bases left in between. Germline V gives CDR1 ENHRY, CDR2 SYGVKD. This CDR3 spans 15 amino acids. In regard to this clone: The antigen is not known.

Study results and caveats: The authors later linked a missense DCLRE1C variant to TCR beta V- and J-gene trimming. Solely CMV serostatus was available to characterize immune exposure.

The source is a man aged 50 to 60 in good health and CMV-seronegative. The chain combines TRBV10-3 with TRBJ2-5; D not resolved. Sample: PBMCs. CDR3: CAISVGGEYQETQYF. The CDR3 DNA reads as TGTGCCATCAGTGTAGGCGGAGAATACCAAGAGACCCAGTACTTC.